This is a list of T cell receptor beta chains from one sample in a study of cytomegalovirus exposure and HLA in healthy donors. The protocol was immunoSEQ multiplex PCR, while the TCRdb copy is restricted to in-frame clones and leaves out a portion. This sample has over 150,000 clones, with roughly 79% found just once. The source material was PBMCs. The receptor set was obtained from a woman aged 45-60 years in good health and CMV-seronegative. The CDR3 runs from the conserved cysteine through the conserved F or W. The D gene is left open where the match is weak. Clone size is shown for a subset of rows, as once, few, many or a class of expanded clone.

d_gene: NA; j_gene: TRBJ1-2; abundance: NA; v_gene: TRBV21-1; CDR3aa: CASSKIQGNGYTF; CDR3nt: TGTGCCAGCAGCAAGATCCAGGGAAATGGCTACACCTTC
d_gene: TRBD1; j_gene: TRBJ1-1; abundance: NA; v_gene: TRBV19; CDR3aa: CASSIDLRQGENTEAFF; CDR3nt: TGTGCCAGTAGTATAGACCTCCGACAGGGTGAGAACACTGAAGCTTTCTTT
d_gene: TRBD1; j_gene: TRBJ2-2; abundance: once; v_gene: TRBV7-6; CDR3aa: CASSLGDRGTGELFF; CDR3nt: TGTGCCAGCAGCTTAGGGGACAGGGGGACCGGGGAGCTGTTTTTT
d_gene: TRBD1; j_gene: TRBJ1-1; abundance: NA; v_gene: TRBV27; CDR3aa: CASLGQGLMNTEAFF; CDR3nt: TGTGCCAGTCTGGGACAGGGCCTTATGAACACTGAAGCTTTCTTT
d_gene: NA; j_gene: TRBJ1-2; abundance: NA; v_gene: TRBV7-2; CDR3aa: CASSPDRRYGYTF; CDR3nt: TGTGCCAGCAGCCCTGATCGGCGGTATGGCTACACCTTC
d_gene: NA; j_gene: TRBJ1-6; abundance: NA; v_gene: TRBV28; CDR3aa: CASSPHTAANSPLHF; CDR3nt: TGTGCCAGCTCCCCCCACACAGCGGCTAATTCACCCCTCCACTTT
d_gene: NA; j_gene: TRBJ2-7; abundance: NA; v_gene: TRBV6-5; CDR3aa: CASSYSGSGVEQYF; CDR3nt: TGTGCCAGCAGTTACTCGGGTTCAGGGGTCGAGCAGTACTTC
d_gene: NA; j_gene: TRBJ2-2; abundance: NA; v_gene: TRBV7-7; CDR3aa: CASSPLTGSTGELFF; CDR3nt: TGTGCTAGCAGCCCACTTACAGGGAGTACCGGGGAGCTGTTTTTT
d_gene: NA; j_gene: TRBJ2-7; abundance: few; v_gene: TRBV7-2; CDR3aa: CASSLVARDEQYF; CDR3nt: TGTGCCAGCAGCTTAGTCGCCCGGGACGAGCAGTACTTC
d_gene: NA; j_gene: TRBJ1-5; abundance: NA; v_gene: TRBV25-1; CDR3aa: CASSEGGRFNQPQHF; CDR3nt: TGTGCCAGCAGTGAAGGCGGCAGATTCAATCAGCCCCAGCATTTT
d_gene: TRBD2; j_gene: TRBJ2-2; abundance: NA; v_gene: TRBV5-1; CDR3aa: CASSLIGTSAWELFF; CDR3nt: TGCGCCAGCAGCTTAATCGGGACTAGCGCCTGGGAGCTGTTTTTT
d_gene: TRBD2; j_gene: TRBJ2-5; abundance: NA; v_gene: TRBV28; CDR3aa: CASTPPGRGQETQYF; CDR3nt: TGTGCCAGCACCCCTCCGGGGAGGGGCCAAGAGACCCAGTACTTC
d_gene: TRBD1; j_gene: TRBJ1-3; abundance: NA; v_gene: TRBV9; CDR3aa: CASSASGGLSSGNTIYF; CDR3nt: TGTGCCAGCAGCGCTTCAGGGGGTTTGAGCTCTGGAAACACCATATATTTT
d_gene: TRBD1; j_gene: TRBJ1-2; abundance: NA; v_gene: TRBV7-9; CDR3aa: CASSPSPGQGGGYTF; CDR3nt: TGTGCCAGCAGCCCCAGCCCGGGACAGGGTGGTGGCTACACCTTC
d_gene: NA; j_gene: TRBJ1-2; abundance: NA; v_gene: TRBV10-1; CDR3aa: CATSLGDNVYGYTF; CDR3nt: TGCGCCACCTCACTGGGGGACAACGTCTATGGCTACACCTTC
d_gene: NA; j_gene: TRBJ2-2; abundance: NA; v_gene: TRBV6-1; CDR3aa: CASSETLQNTGGLFF; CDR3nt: TGTGCCAGCAGTGAAACCCTCCAGAACACCGGGGGGCTGTTTTTT
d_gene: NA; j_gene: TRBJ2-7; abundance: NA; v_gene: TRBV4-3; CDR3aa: CASSQGRQSYEQYF; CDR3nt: TGCGCCAGCAGCCAGGGGCGGCAGTCCTACGAGCAGTACTTC
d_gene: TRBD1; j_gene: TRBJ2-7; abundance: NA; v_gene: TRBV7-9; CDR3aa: CASSWDREVYEQYF; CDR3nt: TGTGCCAGCAGTTGGGACAGGGAGGTCTACGAGCAGTACTTC
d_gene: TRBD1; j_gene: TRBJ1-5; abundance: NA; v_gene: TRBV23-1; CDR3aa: CASSHRPGGQPQHF; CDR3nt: TGCGCCAGCAGTCATAGGCCAGGGGGTCAGCCCCAGCATTTT
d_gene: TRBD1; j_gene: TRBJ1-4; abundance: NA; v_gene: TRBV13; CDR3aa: CASSETGGTNEKLFF; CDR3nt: TGTGCCAGCAGCGAGACAGGGGGCACTAATGAAAAACTGTTTTTT
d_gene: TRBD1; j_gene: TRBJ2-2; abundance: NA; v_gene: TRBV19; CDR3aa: CASSIPWTGKFPGELFF; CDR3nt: TGTGCCAGTAGTATCCCCTGGACAGGGAAATTTCCCGGGGAGCTGTTTTTT
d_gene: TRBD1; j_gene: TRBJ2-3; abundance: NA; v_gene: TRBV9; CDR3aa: CASTTGGGDTQYF; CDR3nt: TGTGCCAGCACCACAGGGGGTGGAGATACGCAGTATTTT
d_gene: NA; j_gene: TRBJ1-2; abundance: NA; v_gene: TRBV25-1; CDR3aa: CASNRGQTYTF; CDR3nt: TGTGCCAGCAACAGAGGACAGACGTACACCTTC